These 25 T cell receptor beta chains were all obtained from the same sample, sequenced in a study of Ad26.COV2.S vaccination and SARS-CoV-2 variants. Profiling relied on immunoSEQ multiplex PCR, and the TCRdb table lists in-frame clones only, not all of them. Among fewer than 500,000 clones, 90% were seen once, and the ten largest hold about 4.1%. Described treatment: some 19 received Ad26.COV2.S at low or high dose, single or two shots; five or six received placebo; per-sample allocation not given. Collection of samples fell on day 63 after the first vaccine or placebo injection. The specimen comprised peripheral blood, sampled in a trial of Ad26.COV2.S vaccine versus placebo. These TCRs come from a person aged 18-60 years who received the Ad26.COV2.S COVID-19 vaccine or a placebo.

The CDR3 reads CASSSRTGAYEQYF. For the CDR3, the DNA is TGCGCCAGCAGCTCCAGGACAGGGGCGTACGAGCAGTACTTC. The chain combines TRBV5-1 with TRBJ2-7; 9 bases align to TRBD1. With V trimmed by 3 bases and J by 4 bases, 5 bases remained unmatched. The CDR3 is 14 residues long. Germline V gives CDR1 SGHRS, CDR2 YFSETQ.

The table lists this clone with a few counts. The chain combines TRBV10-3 with TRBJ1-4; 8 nucleotides match TRBD1. V dropped 4 bases and J dropped 5; count of bases not matched to a gene: 6. Germline V gene data show CDR1 as ENHRY and CDR2 as SYGVKD. The CDR3 contains 15 residues. The CDR3 loop reads CAISADRGQNEKLFF. CDR3 in DNA: TGTGCCATCAGTGCAGACAGGGGTCAGAATGAAAAACTGTTTTTT.

The chain has TRBV12-3 or TRBV12-4 and TRBJ1-2; D ambiguous. Trimming cost V 5 bases and J 0 bases, with 7 bases left between them. CDR3 size: 13 residues. In nucleotides, the CDR3 is TGTGCCAGCAGTCTGACAACTAACTATGGCTACACCTTC. Encoded protein: CASSLTTNYGYTF.

The rearrangement uses TRBV19 and TRBJ1-4, with 8 positions matching TRBD1. Germline V CDR1 and CDR2: LNHDA, SQIVND (reference sequence). The CDR3 is made up of 14 amino acids. With V trimmed by 5 bases and J by 4 bases, 3 bases remained unmatched. The CDR3 nucleotides read TGTGCCAGTAGTGGGGACAGGCATAATGAAAAACTGTTTTTT. This sequence encodes CASSGDRHNEKLFF.

The V gene is TRBV5-1, the J gene TRBJ2-7; the D gene is possibly TRBD1 (6 bases). This CDR3 contains 14 residues. CDR1 and CDR2 (germline): SGHRS, YFSETQ. Trimming left V 0 bases short and J 2 bases short, with 9 bases between. The CDR3 spells CASSLETGPYEQYF. The CDR3, as DNA: TGCGCCAGCAGCTTGGAAACAGGGCCCTACGAGCAGTACTTC. Full variable domain (remainder filled in from reference TRBV5-1 and TRBJ2-7): KAGVTQTPRYLIKTRGQQVTLSCSPISGHRSVSWYQQTPGQGLQFLFEYFSETQRNKGNFPGRFSGRQFSNSRSEMNVSTLELGDSALYLCASSLETGPYEQYFGPGTRLTVT.

This clone is a singleton in its sample. The chain carries TRBV14 and TRBJ2-7; weak D call: TRBD2 (5 bases). Germline V gene sequence: CDR1 SGHDN, CDR2 FVKESK. The CDR3 is 14 amino acids. Trimming shortened V by 2 bases and J by 2 bases, and 10 bases separated the two germline ends. The CDR3 DNA sequence: TGTGCCAGCAGCCAATCGGGAATCACCTACGAGCAGTACTTC. This gives the protein CASSQSGITYEQYF. Complete variable domain (other parts from reference TRBV14 and TRBJ2-7): EAGVTQFPSHSVIEKGQTVTLRCDPISGHDNLYWYRRVMGKEIKFLLHFVKESKQDESGMPNNRFLAERTGGTYSTLKVQPAELEDSGVYFCASSQSGITYEQYFGPGTRLTVT.

The chain couples TRBV24-1 to TRBJ2-3, with a possible D match to TRBD2 (5 bases). The germline V gene encodes CDR1 KGHDR and CDR2 SFDVKD. CDR3 length: 16 amino acids. The ends were cut back, 5 bases at V and 1 base at J, with 15 bases in the middle. CDR3 nucleotide sequence: TGTGCCACCAGTGGAGGGTTGGGGTTTGGCACAGATACGCAGTATTTT. Translation: CATSGGLGFGTDTQYF.

This clone was counted between two and nine times. The chain is built from TRBV5-1 and TRBJ2-7; possibly TRBD1 for D (5 bases). Trimming shortened V by 3 bases and J by 5 bases, and 15 bases separated the two germline ends. Germline V gene sequence: CDR1 SGHRS, CDR2 YFSETQ. The CDR3 runs to 14 residues. The CDR3 DNA sequence: TGCGCCAGCAGCTCCAGGGATTGGGTACACGAGCAGTACTTC. It is translated as CASSSRDWVHEQYF.

V is TRBV14 and J is TRBJ2-2; D gene uncertain. CDR1 and CDR2 (germline): SGHDN, FVKESK. The ends were cut back, 6 bases at V and 5 bases at J, with 10 bases in the middle. The CDR3 runs to 13 residues. The CDR3: CASSDPRTGELFF. In DNA, the CDR3 is TGTGCCAGCAGTGATCCGAGGACCGGGGAGCTGTTTTTT.

J is TRBJ2-2 and V is TRBV11-3, with 9 bases identical to TRBD2. V dropped 3 bases and J dropped 4; count of bases not matched to a gene: 6. The CDR3 has 16 residues. In germline, CDR1 is SGHNT, CDR2 YENEEA. The CDR3 spells CASSLYSGSSTGELFF. CDR3 DNA: TGTGCCAGCAGCTTGTATAGCGGGAGCAGCACCGGGGAGCTGTTTTTT.

This chain joins TRBV11-3 and TRBJ2-7; perhaps TRBD2 as D (5 bases). This CDR3 is 15 amino acids long. With 1 base removed from V and 0 bases from J, the gap between germline ends came to 10 bases. CDR1 and CDR2 (germline): SGHNT, YENEEA. For the CDR3, the DNA is TGTGCCAGCAGCTTAGGGGCCGGGGTCTCCTACGAGCAGTACTTC. Translation gives CASSLGAGVSYEQYF. The whole variable domain, remainder taken from reference TRBV11-3 and TRBJ2-7, is EAGVVQSPRYKIIEKKQPVAFWCNPISGHNTLYWYLQNLGQGPELLIRYENEEAVDDSQLPKDRFSAERLKGVDSTLKIQPAELGDSAVYLCASSLGAGVSYEQYFGPGTRLTVT.

This rearrangement joins TRBV30 to TRBJ2-7; D is perhaps TRBD1 (5 bases). CDR1 is GTSNPN and CDR2 is SVGIG in the germline V gene (reference sequence). Trimming removed 0 bases from V and 2 bases from J, with 11 bases in between. The CDR3 contains 14 residues. Here the CDR3 DNA reads TGTGCCTGGAGTGTAAACAGGAAGCCCTACGAGCAGTACTTC. This encodes CAWSVNRKPYEQYF.

This chain uses TRBV19 with TRBJ2-2; unclear D gene. This CDR3 comprises 14 residues. Per the germline V gene, CDR1 is LNHDA and CDR2 is SQIVND (reference sequence). Trimming stripped 3 bases from V and 2 bases from J, with 7 bases between. The DNA for the CDR3 is TGTGCCAGTAGTATCCCGATCAACACCGGGGAGCTGTTTTTT. This gives the protein CASSIPINTGELFF.

The rearrangement links TRBV7-9 to TRBJ2-1; the match to TRBD2 covers 10 bases. From germline, CDR1 is SEHNR and CDR2 FQNEAQ (reference sequence). V lost 5 bases, J lost 2 bases, and 3 bases stayed unmatched. This CDR3 is 15 amino acids long. CDR3 loop: CASSPSGRPYNEQFF. As DNA, the CDR3 is TGTGCCAGCAGCCCTAGCGGGAGACCCTACAATGAGCAGTTCTTC. The full variable domain, with the rest looked up from reference TRBV7-9 and TRBJ2-1, is DTGVSQNPRHKITKRGQNVTFRCDPISEHNRLYWYRQTLGQGPEFLTYFQNEAQLEKSRLLSDRFSAERPKGSFSTLEIQRTEQGDSAMYLCASSPSGRPYNEQFFGPGTRLTVL.

The V gene is TRBV6-5, the J gene TRBJ2-1, with TRBD1 identical over 8 bases. This CDR3 has 14 residues. The V and J ends lost 6 bases and 5 bases, in that order; junction bases with no gene match: 6. Per germline, CDR1 MNHEY and CDR2 SVGAGI. DNA for the CDR3: TGTGCCAGCAGAAGGACAGGGTTTGACAATGAGCAGTTCTTC. Translation: CASRRTGFDNEQFF.

The V gene is TRBV19, the J gene TRBJ2-3; 8 positions agree with TRBD2. Germline lookup yields CDR1 LNHDA and CDR2 SQIVND (reference sequence). CDR3 size: 17 residues. Trimming cost V 2 bases and J 0 bases; bases outside gene matches: 7. The CDR3 DNA reads as TGTGCCAGTAGTATACTAGCGGGCTTAACTAGCACAGATACGCAGTATTTT. Translated, it gives CASSILAGLTSTDTQYF. The variable domain in full, with the rest retrieved from reference TRBV19 and TRBJ2-3, is DGGITQSPKYLFRKEGQNVTLSCEQNLNHDAMYWYRQDPGQGLRLIYYSQIVNDFQKGDIAEGYSVSREKKESFPLTVTSAQKNPTAFYLCASSILAGLTSTDTQYFGPGTRLTVL.

The chain uses TRBV19 and TRBJ2-7; TRBD2 matches at 8 bases. The CDR3 has 14 amino acids. With 1 base clipped from V and 6 bases from J, the junction kept 5 bases outside the gene matches. Germline V gene data show CDR1 as LNHDA and CDR2 as SQIVND (reference sequence). The DNA of the CDR3 is TGTGCCAGTAGTATAGGCTTGGGACTAGGCGAGCAGTACTTC. Its protein is CASSIGLGLGEQYF.

V and J are TRBV30 and TRBJ2-7; 10 bases are shared with TRBD1. Germline assignment: CDR1 GTSNPN and CDR2 SVGIG (reference sequence). This CDR3 contains 12 residues. The trim removed 7 bases at V and 7 bases at J, leaving 7 bases unmatched. The DNA for the CDR3 is TGTGCCTCCGGGACAGGGGCAAGTGAGCAGTACTTC. Residues: CASGTGASEQYF.

This chain links TRBV11-2 with TRBJ2-3, with 10 bases lining up with TRBD2. CDR1 is SGHAT, CDR2 FQNNGV, per germline. Trimming removed 0 bases from V and 2 bases from J; junction bases left unmatched: 5. The CDR3 is 17 residues long. The CDR3 is CASSLEGLAVTTDTQYF. CDR3 in DNA: TGTGCCAGCAGCTTAGAAGGACTAGCGGTGACCACAGATACGCAGTATTTT.

The rearrangement uses TRBV7-8 and TRBJ2-7; D remains ambiguous. Trimming took off 5 bases at V and 4 bases at J, with 18 bases between the two ends. Per the germline V gene, CDR1 is SGHVS and CDR2 is FQNEAQ. There are 15 residues in the CDR3. CDR3 sequence: CASSLFRFDSYEQYF. The CDR3, as DNA: TGTGCCAGCAGCCTCTTTCGTTTCGATTCTTACGAGCAGTACTTC.

V usage is TRBV27 and J usage is TRBJ1-3; D is uncertain. The CDR3 is 14 residues long. V was cut by 7 bases and J by 4 bases, with 14 bases left in between. Per the germline V gene, CDR1 is MNHEY and CDR2 is SMNVEV (reference sequence). The CDR3 nucleotides read TGTGCCAGCACGAACTTGGGTTCAGGAAACACCATATATTTT. As protein: CASTNLGSGNTIYF.

This chain links TRBV4-1 with TRBJ2-2; D not resolved. Trimming took 4 bases from V and 3 from J, leaving 15 bases between them. This CDR3 spans 16 amino acids. From germline, CDR1 is MGHRA and CDR2 YSYEKL. The DNA of the CDR3 is TGCGCCAGCAGCCTAAGCCCCGGGTACGACACCGGGGAGCTGTTTTTT. It is translated as CASSLSPGYDTGELFF.

The rearrangement links TRBV7-3 to TRBJ2-6, with 8 bases lining up with TRBD1. The germline V gene has CDR1 SGHTA and CDR2 FQGTGA. Losses at the gene ends were 3 bases for V and 7 bases for J; bases not matched to a gene: 2. The CDR3 covers 14 residues. Here the CDR3 reads CASSLDRAANVLTF. DNA of the CDR3: TGTGCCAGCAGCTTGGACAGGGCTGCCAACGTCCTGACTTTC.

This clone was counted a few times. This chain uses TRBV24-1 with TRBJ1-2; the D gene is possibly TRBD1 (6 bases). The CDR3 contains 14 residues. The V end was cut by 4 bases, the J end by 7 bases, with 15 bases between. Germline V gene sequence: CDR1 KGHDR, CDR2 SFDVKD. The CDR3 sequence: CATSEPNRVSGYTF. The CDR3 coding sequence is TGTGCCACCAGTGAGCCTAACAGGGTGAGTGGCTACACCTTC.

The chain employs TRBV9 and TRBJ2-3, with D possibly matching TRBD1 (6 bases). Per germline, CDR1 SGDLS and CDR2 YYNGEE. Trimming removed 0 bases from V and 6 bases from J, with 17 bases in between. The CDR3 contains 16 residues. CDR3 nucleotide sequence: TGTGCCAGCAGCGTAGTCCCCTCACCAGGGGCGGATACGCAGTATTTT. Its translation: CASSVVPSPGADTQYF.